One T cell receptor beta chain is described in this entry. The sample is drawn from a study of blood T cell repertoires in COVID-19. Cohort placement rested on clinical history that participants reported themselves. Donors in Cohort 3 who had recovered were those with two negative PCRs, healthcare professional clearance, or resolution of their symptoms. This CDR3 spans 13 amino acids. Germline-derived CDR1 and CDR2 are SQVTM and ANQGSEA. The trim removed 8 bases at V and 8 bases at J, leaving 9 bases unmatched. Sequencing used immunoSEQ multiplex PCR; TCRdb keeps in-frame clones, though not all of them. The repertoire includes 250,000 to 350,000 clones, around 85% of them detected once, and roughly 2.5% sits in the top ten.

This TCR was recovered from a woman aged 50 to 65 who had recovered from COVID-19. The specimen sequenced was PBMCs or T cells enriched from blood (not recorded which). The V and J genes are TRBV29-1 and TRBJ2-1; the match to TRBD2 covers 10 bases. The CDR3 sequence: CSQRTSGSDEQFF. The CDR3, as DNA: TGCAGCCAAAGGACTAGCGGATCAGATGAGCAGTTCTTC.